The source of this T cell receptor beta chain is a study of CXCR3-negative and CXCR3-positive naive CD8 T cells. CD45RO-CCR7+CD27+CD95- expression identified naive CD8+ T cells. Study findings and constraints: Partially decreased CXCR3 expression was recorded after cryopreservation, and fresh PBMCs were used in most assays. Naive CXCR3-negative cells resembled naive CXCR3-positive cells in TRBV-TRBJ usage; memory cells differed. CXCR3-positive naive cells carried more hydrophobic TRB CDR3s than CXCR3-negative ones. For memory CD8+ cells diversity was much lower, but both naive subsets had comparably high diversity.

UMI-labeled TRB cDNA libraries were prepared by 5' RACE. No DNA is given; TCRdb re-called the 5' RACE reads and lists each CDR3 protein once. Recorded for this sample: around 160,000 distinct CDR3 sequences. With regard to this clonotype: Its antigen remains unidentified.

The CDR3 consists of 16 residues. Germline V gene data show CDR1 as SGHAT and CDR2 as FQNNGV. The source of this sequence is a human donor in good health. Some clones in this sample may be carry-over from other donors' samples. The chain employs TRBV11-2 and TRBJ1-3; TCRdb returns TRBD1, unconfirmable since there is no DNA. Sequenced sample: naive CXCR3+ CD8+ T cells from blood. As for subset: CD45RO-CCR7+CD27+CD95- naive CD8+ T cells expressing CXCR3 (TNR3+). CDR3 in amino acids: CASSLEAAGYGNTIYF.